These 8 T cell receptor beta chains came from one sample sequenced in a study of response to subunit inactivated influenza vaccine. MiXCR, applied by TCRdb to the RT-PCR reads, yields one record per CDR3 protein. The data contain roughly 620,000 distinct CDR3 sequences, around 11% of them seen just once; the ten biggest clones take up 11%. Another study also made use of these data, one on T cells expressing NK-cell markers. That paper notes: UMIs were included in TCR beta cDNA generated by 5'RACE template switching.

The specimen comprised PBMCs from blood, sampled on the day of vaccination. Receptors originate from a man in his fifties or sixties who received an inactivated influenza vaccine.

The rearrangement links TRBV2 to TRBJ2-5; a weak D match, TRBD1 (6 bases). The V gene's germline CDR1 is SNHLY and CDR2 FYNNEI. V was pared by 7 bases and J by 2 bases, with 14 bases between. The length of the CDR3 is 14 residues. DNA of the CDR3: TGTGCCAGCAATGGACAGATCAAACAAGAGACCCAGTACTTC. Translation: CASNGQIKQETQYF.

This chain joins TRBV20-1 and TRBJ2-4, with TRBD1 matching over 7 bases. J gave up 1 base and V 5 bases, and 8 bases lay outside the gene matches. This CDR3 is 15 amino acids long. Per the germline V gene, CDR1 is DFQATT and CDR2 is SNEGSKA (reference sequence). This CDR3 reads CSAGPLQGAKNIQYF. In DNA form, the CDR3 reads TGCAGTGCTGGCCCCTTACAGGGGGCCAAAAACATTCAGTACTTC.

This clonotype was picked up a small number of times. The chain couples TRBV28 to TRBJ2-7; D is ambiguous. V was cut by 3 bases and J by 4 bases, with 10 bases left in between. The CDR3 loop spans 13 amino acids. The germline V gene encodes CDR1 MDHEN and CDR2 SYDVKM. CDR3 bases: TGTGCCAGCAGTTTTGTCGGCCCTTACGAGCAGTACTTC. Encoded protein: CASSFVGPYEQYF.

The rearrangement links TRBV12-3 or TRBV12-4 to TRBJ2-1; 8 bases align to TRBD2. With 6 bases clipped from V and 6 bases from J, the junction kept 7 bases outside the gene matches. The CDR3 loop spans 14 amino acids. The CDR3 nucleotides are TGTGCCAGCAGAAGGGGACTAGTCCTCAATGAGCAGTTCTTC. Its translation: CASRRGLVLNEQFF.

The CDR3 DNA reads TGTGCCAGCAGCTTCGCAGGTCGGACTGAAGCTTTCTTT. This translates into CASSFAGRTEAFF. The V gene is TRBV7-9, the J gene TRBJ1-1; no definite D call. The CDR3 covers 13 residues. With 3 bases removed from V and 5 bases from J, the gap between germline ends came to 10 bases. In germline, CDR1 is SEHNR, CDR2 FQNEAQ (reference sequence).

This clonotype was observed a handful of times. The chain employs TRBV5-5 and TRBJ2-2; 7 bases agree with TRBD1. J lost 8 bases, V lost 0 bases, and 7 bases had no gene match. The CDR3 is made up of 15 amino acids. Germline V gene lookup returns CDR1 SGHKS and CDR2 YYEKEE (reference sequence). CDR3 in DNA: TGTGCCAGCAGCTTGGTATCGACAGGGCAAGGGGAGCTGTTTTTT. This encodes CASSLVSTGQGELFF.

This clonotype occurred a few times. The CDR3 DNA reads TGCAGTGCTCTTGACCGGACAGGGGCGGACAATGAGCAGTTCTTC. The encoded protein is CSALDRTGADNEQFF. V is TRBV20-1 and J is TRBJ2-1, with 9 bases fitting TRBD1. CDR3 size: 15 residues. The V and J ends lost 5 bases and 5 bases, in that order; junction bases with no gene match: 10. CDR1 is DFQATT and CDR2 is SNEGSKA in the germline V gene (reference sequence).

The chain has TRBV7-3 and TRBJ2-7, with TRBD2 matching over 8 bases. Germline assignment: CDR1 SGHTA and CDR2 FQGTGA. CDR3 length: 14 residues. The trim removed 5 bases at V and 11 bases at J, leaving 14 bases unmatched. The CDR3 is CASSPGGGDRVKYF. DNA for the CDR3: TGTGCCAGCAGCCCGGGAGGGGGAGACCGGGTGAAGTACTTC.